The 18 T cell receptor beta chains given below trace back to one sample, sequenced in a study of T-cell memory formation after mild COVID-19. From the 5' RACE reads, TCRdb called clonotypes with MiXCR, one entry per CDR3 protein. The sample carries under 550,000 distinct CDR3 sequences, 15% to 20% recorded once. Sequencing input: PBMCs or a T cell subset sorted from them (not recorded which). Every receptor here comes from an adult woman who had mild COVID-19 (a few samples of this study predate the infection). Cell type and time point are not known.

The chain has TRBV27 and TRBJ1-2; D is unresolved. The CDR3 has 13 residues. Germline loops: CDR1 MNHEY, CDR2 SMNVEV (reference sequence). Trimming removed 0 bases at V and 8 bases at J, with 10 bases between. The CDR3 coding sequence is TGTGCCAGCAGTTTATCAAGTACTATGGGCTACACCTTC. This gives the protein CASSLSSTMGYTF.

CDR3 in amino acids: CASSLDQTYEQYF. As DNA, the CDR3 is TGTGCCAGCAGCTTAGACCAAACCTACGAGCAGTACTTC. V and J are TRBV7-2 and TRBJ2-7; D is unclear. V lost 1 base, J lost 2 bases, and 6 bases lay in between. CDR1 and CDR2 from the germline V gene are SGHTA and FQGNSA. The length of the CDR3 is 13 residues.

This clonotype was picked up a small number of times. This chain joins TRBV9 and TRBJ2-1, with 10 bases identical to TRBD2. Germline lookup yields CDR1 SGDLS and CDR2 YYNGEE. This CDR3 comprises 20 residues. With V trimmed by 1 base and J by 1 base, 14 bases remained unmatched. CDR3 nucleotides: TGTGCCAGCAGCGTAAAAGGGGTTAGCGGGGGGCTTTCTTCCTACAATGAGCAGTTCTTC. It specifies CASSVKGVSGGLSSYNEQFF.

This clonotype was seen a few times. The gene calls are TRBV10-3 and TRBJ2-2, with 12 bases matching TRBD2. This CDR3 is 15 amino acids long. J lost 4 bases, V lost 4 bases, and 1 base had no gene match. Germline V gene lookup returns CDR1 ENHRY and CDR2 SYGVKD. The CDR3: CAISGLAGATGELFF. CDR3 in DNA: TGTGCCATCAGTGGACTAGCGGGAGCCACCGGGGAGCTGTTTTTT.

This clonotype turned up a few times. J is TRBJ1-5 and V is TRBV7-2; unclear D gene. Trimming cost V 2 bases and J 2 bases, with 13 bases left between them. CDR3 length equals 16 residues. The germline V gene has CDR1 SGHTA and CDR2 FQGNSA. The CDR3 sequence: CASSLTSQVGNQPQHF. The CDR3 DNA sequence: TGTGCCAGCAGCTTAACCTCCCAGGTTGGCAATCAGCCCCAGCATTTT.

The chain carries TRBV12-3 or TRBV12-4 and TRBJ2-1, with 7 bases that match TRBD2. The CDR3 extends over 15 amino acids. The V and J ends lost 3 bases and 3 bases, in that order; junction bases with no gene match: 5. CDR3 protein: CASSFQGGNYNEQFF. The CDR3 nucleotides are TGTGCCAGCAGTTTCCAGGGAGGGAACTACAATGAGCAGTTCTTC.

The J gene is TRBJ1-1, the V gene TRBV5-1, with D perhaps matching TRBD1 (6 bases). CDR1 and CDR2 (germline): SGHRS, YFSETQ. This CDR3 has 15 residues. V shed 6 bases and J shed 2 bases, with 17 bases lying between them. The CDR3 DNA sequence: TGCGCCAGCAATGGACAGTCCTTACTAAACACTGAAGCTTTCTTT. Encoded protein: CASNGQSLLNTEAFF.

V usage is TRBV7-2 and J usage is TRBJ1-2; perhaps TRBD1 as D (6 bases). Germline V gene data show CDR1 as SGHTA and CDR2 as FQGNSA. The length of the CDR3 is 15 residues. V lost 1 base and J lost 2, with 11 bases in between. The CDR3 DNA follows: TGTGCCAGCAGCTTAGAACAGGGCAGAAACTATGGCTACACCTTC. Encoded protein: CASSLEQGRNYGYTF. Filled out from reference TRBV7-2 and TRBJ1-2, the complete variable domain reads GAGVSQSPSNKVTEKGKDVELRCDPISGHTALYWYRQSLGQGLEFLIYFQGNSAPDKSGLPSDRFSAERTGGSVSTLTIQRTQQEDSAVYLCASSLEQGRNYGYTFGSGTRLTVV.

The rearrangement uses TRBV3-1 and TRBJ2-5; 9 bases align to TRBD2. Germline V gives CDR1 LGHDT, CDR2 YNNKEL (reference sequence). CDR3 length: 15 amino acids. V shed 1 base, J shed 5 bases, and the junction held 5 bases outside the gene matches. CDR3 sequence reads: CASSQGGGASETQYF. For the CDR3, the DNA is TGTGCCAGCAGCCAAGGCGGGGGGGCTTCGGAGACCCAGTACTTC.

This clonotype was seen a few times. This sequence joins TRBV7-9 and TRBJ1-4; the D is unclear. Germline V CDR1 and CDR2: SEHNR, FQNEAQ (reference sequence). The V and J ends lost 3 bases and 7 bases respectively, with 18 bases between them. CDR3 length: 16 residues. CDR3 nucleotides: TGTGCCAGCAGCTTTATATCTCTGGGTTCGAGTGAAAAACTGTTTTTT. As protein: CASSFISLGSSEKLFF.

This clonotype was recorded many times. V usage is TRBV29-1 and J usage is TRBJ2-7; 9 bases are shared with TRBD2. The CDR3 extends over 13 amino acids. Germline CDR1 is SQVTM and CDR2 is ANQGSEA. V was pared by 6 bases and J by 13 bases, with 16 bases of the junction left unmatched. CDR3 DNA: TGCAGCGTCCTTTCGGATAAGCGGGAGGTCCAATACTTC. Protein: CSVLSDKREVQYF.

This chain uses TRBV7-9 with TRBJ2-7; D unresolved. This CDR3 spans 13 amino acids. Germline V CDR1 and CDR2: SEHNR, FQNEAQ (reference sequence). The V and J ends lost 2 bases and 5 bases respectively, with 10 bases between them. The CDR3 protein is CASSLMDRNEQYF. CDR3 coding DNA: TGTGCCAGCAGCTTAATGGACCGAAACGAGCAGTACTTC.

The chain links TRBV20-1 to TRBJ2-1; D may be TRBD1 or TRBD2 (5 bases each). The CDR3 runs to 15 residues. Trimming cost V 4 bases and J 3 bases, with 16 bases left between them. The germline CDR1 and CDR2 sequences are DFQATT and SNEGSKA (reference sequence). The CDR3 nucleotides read TGCAGTGCTAACGGGGCGCCCCAGCTCTACAATGAGCAGTTCTTC. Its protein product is CSANGAPQLYNEQFF.

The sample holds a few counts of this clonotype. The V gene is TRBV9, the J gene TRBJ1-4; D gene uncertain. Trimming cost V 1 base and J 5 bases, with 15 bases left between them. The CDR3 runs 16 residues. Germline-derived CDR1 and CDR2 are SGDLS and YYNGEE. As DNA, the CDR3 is TGTGCCAGCAGCGTACACCCACGGGTAGGGAATGAAAAACTGTTTTTT. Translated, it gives CASSVHPRVGNEKLFF. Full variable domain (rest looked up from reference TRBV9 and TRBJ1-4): DSGVTQTPKHLITATGQRVTLRCSPRSGDLSVYWYQQSLDQGLQFLIQYYNGEERAKGNILERFSAQQFPDLHSELNLSSLELGDSALYFCASSVHPRVGNEKLFFGSGTQLSVL.

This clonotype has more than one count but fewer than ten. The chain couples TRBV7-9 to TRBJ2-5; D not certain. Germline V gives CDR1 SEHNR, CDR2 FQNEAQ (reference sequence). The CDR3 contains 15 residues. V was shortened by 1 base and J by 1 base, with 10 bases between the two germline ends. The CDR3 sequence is CASSLDPVSQETQYF. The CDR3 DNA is TGTGCCAGCAGCTTAGATCCCGTCAGCCAAGAGACCCAGTACTTC.

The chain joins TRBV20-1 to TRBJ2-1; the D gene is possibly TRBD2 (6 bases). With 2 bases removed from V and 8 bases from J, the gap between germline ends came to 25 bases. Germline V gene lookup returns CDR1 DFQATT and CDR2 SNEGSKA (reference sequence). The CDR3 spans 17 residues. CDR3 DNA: TGCAGTGCTAGAAGTTCTAGGAGGAGGGGCGTATATGATGAGCAGTTCTTC. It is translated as CSARSSRRRGVYDEQFF.

CDR3 bases: TGCAGCGTTGAGGAGGGGGTGGGGGCCACACACACAGATACGCAGTATTTT. Its protein product is CSVEEGVGATHTDTQYF. The gene calls are TRBV29-1 and TRBJ2-3; D is tentatively TRBD1 or TRBD2 (6 bases each). Germline-derived CDR1 and CDR2 are SQVTM and ANQGSEA. The CDR3 runs to 17 residues. V shed 3 bases and J shed 2 bases, with 21 bases lying between them.

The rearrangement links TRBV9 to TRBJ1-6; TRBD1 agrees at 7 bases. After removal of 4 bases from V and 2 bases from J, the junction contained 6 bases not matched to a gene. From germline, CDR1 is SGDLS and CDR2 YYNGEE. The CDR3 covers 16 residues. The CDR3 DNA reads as TGTGCCAGCAGCTACGACAGGGACGCCTATAATTCACCCCTCCACTTT. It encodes CASSYDRDAYNSPLHF.